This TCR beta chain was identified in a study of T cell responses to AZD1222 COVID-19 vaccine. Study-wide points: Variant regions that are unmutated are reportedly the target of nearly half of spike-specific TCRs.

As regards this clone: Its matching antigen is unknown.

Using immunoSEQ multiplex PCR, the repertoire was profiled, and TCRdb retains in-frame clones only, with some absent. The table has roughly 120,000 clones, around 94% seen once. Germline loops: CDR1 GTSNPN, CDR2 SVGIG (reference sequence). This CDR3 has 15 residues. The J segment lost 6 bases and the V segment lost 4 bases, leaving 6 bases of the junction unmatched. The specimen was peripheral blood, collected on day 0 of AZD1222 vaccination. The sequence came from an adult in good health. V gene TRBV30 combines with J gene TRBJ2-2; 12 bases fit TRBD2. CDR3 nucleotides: TGTGCCTGGACAGCGCTAGCGGGAGGGCCCGGGGAGCTGTTTTTT. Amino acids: CAWTALAGGPGELFF.